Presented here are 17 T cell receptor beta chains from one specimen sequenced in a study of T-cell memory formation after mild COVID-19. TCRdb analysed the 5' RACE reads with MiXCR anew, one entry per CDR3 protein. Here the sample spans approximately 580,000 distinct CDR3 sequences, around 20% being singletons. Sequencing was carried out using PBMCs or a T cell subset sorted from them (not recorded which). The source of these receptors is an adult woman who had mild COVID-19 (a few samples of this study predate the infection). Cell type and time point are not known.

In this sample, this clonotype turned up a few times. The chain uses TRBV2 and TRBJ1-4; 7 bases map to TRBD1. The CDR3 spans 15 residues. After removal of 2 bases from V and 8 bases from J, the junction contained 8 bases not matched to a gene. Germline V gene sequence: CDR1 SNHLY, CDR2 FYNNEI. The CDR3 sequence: CASSETSGTVEKLFF. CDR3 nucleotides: TGTGCCAGCAGTGAAACCTCCGGGACAGTAGAAAAACTGTTTTTT.

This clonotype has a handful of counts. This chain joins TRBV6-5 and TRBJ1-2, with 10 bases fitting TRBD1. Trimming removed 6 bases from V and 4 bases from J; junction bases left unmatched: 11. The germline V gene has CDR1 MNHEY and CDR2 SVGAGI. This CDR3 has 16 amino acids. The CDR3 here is CASSSGTGAPIYGYTF. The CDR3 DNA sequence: TGTGCCAGCAGCTCCGGGACAGGGGCTCCAATCTATGGCTACACCTTC.

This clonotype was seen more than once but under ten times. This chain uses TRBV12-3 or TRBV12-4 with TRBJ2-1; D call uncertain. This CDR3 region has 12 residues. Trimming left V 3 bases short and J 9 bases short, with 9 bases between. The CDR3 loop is CASSFKVVEQFF. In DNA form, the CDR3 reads TGTGCCAGCAGTTTTAAGGTAGTTGAGCAGTTCTTC.

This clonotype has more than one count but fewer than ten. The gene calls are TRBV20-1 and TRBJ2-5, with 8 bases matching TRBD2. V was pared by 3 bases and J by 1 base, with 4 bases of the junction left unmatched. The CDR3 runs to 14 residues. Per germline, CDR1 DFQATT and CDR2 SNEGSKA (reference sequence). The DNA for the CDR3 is TGCAGTGCTAGGGAGCGGGGGTTCCAAGAGACCCAGTACTTC. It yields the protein CSARERGFQETQYF.

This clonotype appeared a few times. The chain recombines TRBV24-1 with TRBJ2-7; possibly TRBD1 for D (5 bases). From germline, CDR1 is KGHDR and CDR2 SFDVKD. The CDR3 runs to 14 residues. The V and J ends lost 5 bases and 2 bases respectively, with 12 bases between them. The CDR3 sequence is CATSVGTGPYEQYF. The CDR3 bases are TGTGCCACCAGTGTGGGAACAGGACCCTACGAGCAGTACTTC.

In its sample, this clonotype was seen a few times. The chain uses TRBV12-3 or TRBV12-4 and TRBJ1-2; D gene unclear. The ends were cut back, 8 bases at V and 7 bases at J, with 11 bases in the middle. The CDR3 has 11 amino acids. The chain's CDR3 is CASSSERGYTF. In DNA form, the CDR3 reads TGTGCCAGCTCCTCGGAACGTGGCTACACCTTC.

The CDR3 nucleotides read TGTGCCTGGAGGGCATGGGCCTCTGGAAACACCATATATTTT. Protein sequence: CAWRAWASGNTIYF. This chain links TRBV30 with TRBJ1-3, with D uncertain. Trimming stripped 3 bases from V and 0 bases from J, with 9 bases between. The germline CDR1 and CDR2 sequences are GTSNPN and SVGIG (reference sequence). The CDR3 extends over 14 amino acids.

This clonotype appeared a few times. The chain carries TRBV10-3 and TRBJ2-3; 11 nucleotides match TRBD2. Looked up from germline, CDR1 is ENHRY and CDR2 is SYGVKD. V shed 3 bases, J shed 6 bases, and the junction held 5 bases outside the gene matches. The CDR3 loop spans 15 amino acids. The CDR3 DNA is TGTGCCATCAGTGATGAACTAGCGGGGGTGGATACGCAGTATTTT. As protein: CAISDELAGVDTQYF.

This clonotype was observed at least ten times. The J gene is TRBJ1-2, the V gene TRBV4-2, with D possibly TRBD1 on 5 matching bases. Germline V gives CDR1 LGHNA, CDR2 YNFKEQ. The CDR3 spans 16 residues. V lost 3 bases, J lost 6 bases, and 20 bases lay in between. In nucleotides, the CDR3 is TGTGCCAGCAGCCAGAGTTACCCCCCCCAGGGTGATGGCTACACCTTC. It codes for CASSQSYPPQGDGYTF.

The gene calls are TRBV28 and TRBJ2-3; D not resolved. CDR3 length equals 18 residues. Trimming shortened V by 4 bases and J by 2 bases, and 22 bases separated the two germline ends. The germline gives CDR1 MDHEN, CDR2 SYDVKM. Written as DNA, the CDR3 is TGTGCCAGCAGTTCAGCCTTTTTCGTCCGTTCCAACACAGATACGCAGTATTTT. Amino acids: CASSSAFFVRSNTDTQYF.

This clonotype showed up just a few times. CDR3 coding DNA: TGCGCCAGCAGCCAGGAGGACAGGGGGGGGTACACTGAAGCTTTCTTT. Protein: CASSQEDRGGYTEAFF. The rearrangement joins TRBV4-3 to TRBJ1-1, with 10 bases aligning to TRBD1. V lost 3 bases to trimming and J lost 3 bases; unmatched junction nucleotides: 7. This CDR3 comprises 16 residues. CDR1 is LGHNA and CDR2 is YSLEER in the germline V gene.

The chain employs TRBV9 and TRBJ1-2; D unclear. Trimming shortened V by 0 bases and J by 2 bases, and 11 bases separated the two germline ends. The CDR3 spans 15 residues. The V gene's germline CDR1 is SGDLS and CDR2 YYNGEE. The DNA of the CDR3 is TGTGCCAGCAGCGTAGGGGTCGGCGGGAACTATGGCTACACCTTC. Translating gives CASSVGVGGNYGYTF.

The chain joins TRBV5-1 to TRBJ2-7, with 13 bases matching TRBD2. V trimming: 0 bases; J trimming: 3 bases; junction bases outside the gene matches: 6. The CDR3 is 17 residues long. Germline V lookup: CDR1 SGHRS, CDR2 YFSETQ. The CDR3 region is CASSLGTGTSGVYEQYF. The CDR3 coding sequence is TGCGCCAGCAGCTTGGGCACCGGGACTAGCGGGGTCTACGAGCAGTACTTC.

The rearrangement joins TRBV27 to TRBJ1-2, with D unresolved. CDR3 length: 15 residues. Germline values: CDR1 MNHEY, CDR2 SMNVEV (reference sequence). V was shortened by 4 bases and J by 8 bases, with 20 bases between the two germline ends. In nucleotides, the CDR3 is TGTGCCAGCAGTTCCCGGCAAGACCCATGGACCGGCTACACCTTC. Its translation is CASSSRQDPWTGYTF.

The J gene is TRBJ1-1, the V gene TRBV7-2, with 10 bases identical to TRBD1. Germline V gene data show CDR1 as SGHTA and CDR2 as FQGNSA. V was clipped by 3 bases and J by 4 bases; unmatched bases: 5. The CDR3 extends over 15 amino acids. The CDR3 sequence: CASSFAGQGTTEAFF. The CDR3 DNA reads TGTGCCAGCAGCTTTGCGGGACAGGGGACCACTGAAGCTTTCTTT.

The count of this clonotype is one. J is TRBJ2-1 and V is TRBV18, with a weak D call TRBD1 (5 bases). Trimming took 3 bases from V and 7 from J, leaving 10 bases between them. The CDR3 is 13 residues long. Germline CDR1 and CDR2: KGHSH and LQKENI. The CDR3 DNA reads TGTGCCAGCTCACCGAAACAGGCGAATGAGCAGTTCTTC. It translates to CASSPKQANEQFF.

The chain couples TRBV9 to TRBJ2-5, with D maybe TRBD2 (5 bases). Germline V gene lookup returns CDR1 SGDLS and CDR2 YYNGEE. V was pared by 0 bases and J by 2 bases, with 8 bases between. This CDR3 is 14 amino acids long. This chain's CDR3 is CASSVVGGQETQYF. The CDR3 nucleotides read TGTGCCAGCAGCGTAGTCGGCGGGCAAGAGACCCAGTACTTC.